This T cell receptor beta chain derives from a study of shared clonotypes between healthy human individuals. General observations from the study: Sorted-subset sequencing was shown by rarefaction to be incomplete despite large depth.

A word on this clone: Its cognate antigen is unknown.

V lost 0 bases and J 7 bases, leaving 16 bases between the germline ends. This CDR3 region has 16 residues. The authors split each subset's genomic DNA evenly across several immunoSEQ plates. The table came from immunoSEQ multiplex PCR; TCRdb's copy has only in-frame clones and leaves some out. The sample carries 2,500,000 or so clones, around 94% recorded once. This TCR was sampled from a man aged 18 to 29 in good health. The material sequenced was naive CD4+ T cells sorted from blood. The subset denotes: CD45RA+ positively selected. The gene calls are TRBV23-1 and TRBJ1-5, with D maybe TRBD1 (5 bases). TRBV23-1 is an ORF; its function is uncertain. CDR3 residues: CASSQSRGAGWQPQHF. The CDR3 coding sequence is TGCGCCAGCAGTCAATCCCGCGGGGCAGGGTGGCAGCCCCAGCATTTT.